This TCR beta chain was captured in a study of shared clonotypes between healthy human individuals. Study-wide results and limits: Large sequencing depth failed to make sorted-subset sequencing complete, rarefaction showed. Since donors were few, the genetic and exposure-history diversity represented was limited. Sharing of clonotypes among donors was expected to vary with sequencing depth.

The CDR3 runs to 17 residues. Germline V gene sequence: CDR1 MNHEY, CDR2 SMNVEV (reference sequence). J was trimmed by 3 bases and V by 3 bases; bases with no gene match: 7. In the naive CD8 group, cells lacked CD45RO and were positively selected for CCR7, so terminally differentiated effector memory CD45RA+ cells were left out. A word on this clone: Its antigen is currently unknown.

Across several immunoSEQ plates, the genomic DNA of each subset was split evenly. Assay: immunoSEQ multiplex PCR; the TCRdb copy retains only in-frame clones and omits some. The sample shows fewer than 1 million clones, about 96% of them seen only once. The receptor's source is a young man in good health. V gene TRBV27 combines with J gene TRBJ2-1, with 11 bases lining up with TRBD2. The specimen sequenced was naive CD8+ T cells sorted from blood. As DNA, the CDR3 is TGTGCCAGCAGTTTTTTTGGGACTAGCGGAGACTACAATGAGCAGTTCTTC. As protein: CASSFFGTSGDYNEQFF.